This entry lists 24 T cell receptor beta chains sequenced from one sample in a study of cytomegalovirus exposure and HLA in healthy donors. The study ran its PCR with 60 Vbeta and 13 Jbeta primers. The table came from immunoSEQ multiplex PCR; TCRdb's copy has only in-frame clones and leaves some out. Here the sample spans about 110,000 clones, 65% to 75% being singletons. Sequencing was done on a sample of PBMCs. These receptors were obtained from a man aged 30-40 years in good health and CMV-seropositive.

J is TRBJ2-2 and V is TRBV28; 9 nucleotides align to TRBD1. CDR3 length equals 16 residues. The germline CDR1 and CDR2 sequences are MDHEN and SYDVKM. Trimming removed 5 bases from V and 4 bases from J; junction bases left unmatched: 8. CDR3: CASSRPGQGVTGELFF. CDR3 bases: TGTGCCAGCAGTAGGCCGGGACAGGGAGTCACCGGGGAGCTGTTTTTT.

Worth noting for this clone: At one boundary the junction diverges from the germline segment, which might be a read error. The V gene is TRBV9, the J gene TRBJ1-2; tentative D call: TRBD1 (5 bases). Germline lookup yields CDR1 SGDLS and CDR2 YYNGEE. The length of the CDR3 is 12 residues. CDR3 in DNA: TGTGCCAGCAGCTCCCTAGGGTGGGGCTACCCCTTC. It codes for CASSSLGWGYPF. The whole variable domain, remainder taken from reference TRBV9 and TRBJ1-2, is DSGVTQTPKHLITATGQRVTLRCSPRSGDLSVYWYQQSLDQGLQFLIQYYNGEERAKGNILERFSAQQFPDLHSELNLSSLELGDSALYFCASSSLGWGYPFGSGTRLTVV.

The J gene is TRBJ2-5, the V gene TRBV10-1; 12 positions match TRBD2. V lost 2 bases and J lost 5; bases outside the gene matches: 3. The CDR3 consists of 15 residues. CDR1 and CDR2 (germline): WNHNN, SYGVQD (reference sequence). The CDR3 reads CASSETSGGFETQYF. The CDR3 nucleotides read TGCGCCAGCAGTGAGACTAGCGGGGGGTTCGAGACCCAGTACTTC.

The chain links TRBV4-2 to TRBJ2-5; D is perhaps TRBD2 (6 bases). Germline CDR1 LGHNA, CDR2 YNFKEQ. This CDR3 contains 15 residues. Trimming cost V 10 bases and J 0 bases, with 18 bases left between them. CDR3 DNA sequence: TGTGCCACTTCTCGGGAGACTAGTAACCAAGAGACCCAGTACTTC. This sequence encodes CATSRETSNQETQYF.

This clone has only a few counts. The chain joins TRBV15 to TRBJ1-5; D possibly corresponds to TRBD1 (5 bases). From germline, CDR1 is LNHNV and CDR2 YYDKDF (reference sequence). Trimming removed 3 bases from V and 0 bases from J, with 12 bases in between. The CDR3 has 16 amino acids. The CDR3 coding sequence is TGTGCCACCAGCAGTCCCGGGGGACTTAGCAATCAGCCCCAGCATTTT. Translating gives CATSSPGGLSNQPQHF.

The chain uses TRBV28 and TRBJ1-2; 12 bases are a match to TRBD1. CDR1 MDHEN and CDR2 SYDVKM come from the germline V gene. The CDR3 contains 15 residues. Unmatched junction bases numbered 6, after V lost 5 bases and J lost 5 bases. CDR3 in amino acids: CASSPAGQGAYGYTF. The CDR3, as DNA: TGTGCCAGCAGTCCAGCGGGACAGGGGGCGTATGGCTACACCTTC.

CDR3 loop: CASSSPRGGWLSTGELFF. The CDR3 bases are TGTGCCAGCAGTTCCCCTCGAGGGGGTTGGTTGAGCACCGGGGAGCTGTTTTTT. The V and J genes are TRBV28 and TRBJ2-2; D perhaps matches TRBD1 (6 bases). V was pared by 4 bases and J by 4 bases, with 22 bases between. Germline CDR1 reads MDHEN; CDR2 reads SYDVKM. This CDR3 region has 18 residues.

This sequence joins TRBV30 and TRBJ1-6, with 8 bases matching TRBD1. There are 17 residues in the CDR3. Germline trimming cut 0 bases from V and 9 bases from J; bases unmatched to any gene: 13. Germline V gene sequence: CDR1 GTSNPN, CDR2 SVGIG (reference sequence). The CDR3 here is CAWSVARTGTVSSPLHF. DNA for the CDR3: TGTGCCTGGAGTGTCGCCCGGACAGGGACGGTTAGTTCACCCCTCCACTTT.

This sequence joins TRBV25-1 and TRBJ1-4, with TRBD1 as a possible D gene (5 bases). The CDR3 length is 15 residues. V was clipped by 3 bases and J by 0 bases, with 8 bases between them. Germline CDR1 reads MGHDK; CDR2 reads SYGVNS. CDR3 sequence (DNA): TGTGCCAGCAGTGAGGGGGGAACAACTAATGAAAAACTGTTTTTT. Amino acid sequence: CASSEGGTTNEKLFF. Looking up the rest from reference TRBV25-1 and TRBJ1-4 gives the full variable domain: EADIYQTPRYLVIGTGKKITLECSQTMGHDKMYWYQQDPGMELHLIHYSYGVNSTEKGDLSSESTVSRIRTEHFPLTLESARPSHTSQYLCASSEGGTTNEKLFFGSGTQLSVL.

The V gene is TRBV11-2, the J gene TRBJ1-2; 8 positions agree with TRBD1. Germline V gene sequence: CDR1 SGHAT, CDR2 FQNNGV. This CDR3 contains 17 residues. J gave up 4 bases and V 4 bases, and 14 bases lay outside the gene matches. CDR3 loop: CASSSILGDRRLYGYTF. The CDR3 DNA reads as TGTGCCAGCAGCTCGATTTTAGGGGACAGGAGACTCTATGGCTACACCTTC.

The chain is built from TRBV7-9 and TRBJ2-5; possibly TRBD2 for D (5 bases). The germline CDR1 and CDR2 sequences are SEHNR and FQNEAQ (reference sequence). V shed 4 bases and J shed 5 bases, with 14 bases lying between them. The CDR3 totals 14 residues. This CDR3 reads CASSYPGFVETQYF. The CDR3 bases are TGTGCCAGCAGCTATCCGGGGTTCGTGGAGACCCAGTACTTC.

CDR3 protein: CASSSSTEAFF. In DNA form, the CDR3 reads TGTGCCAGCAGTTCCTCCACTGAAGCTTTCTTT. This chain joins TRBV28 and TRBJ1-1, with no clear D. CDR1 is MDHEN and CDR2 is SYDVKM in the germline V gene. Trimming removed 4 bases at V and 4 bases at J, with 4 bases between. This CDR3 has 11 amino acids.

The chain has TRBV5-6 and TRBJ2-5; 10 bases map to TRBD1. Germline V CDR1 and CDR2: SGHDT, YYEEEE. CDR3 size: 14 residues. The V and J ends lost 3 bases and 3 bases, in that order; junction bases with no gene match: 2. CDR3 amino acids: CASSSTGGEETQYF. In nucleotides, the CDR3 is TGTGCCAGCAGCTCGACAGGGGGCGAAGAGACCCAGTACTTC.

The chain joins TRBV6-1 to TRBJ2-1, with D perhaps TRBD2 (6 bases). This CDR3 has 13 residues. In germline, CDR1 is MNHNS, CDR2 SASEGT. V was shortened by 2 bases and J by 7 bases, with 9 bases between the two germline ends. DNA of the CDR3: TGTGCCAGCAGTGAACAGGACTATAATGAGCAGTTCTTC. This sequence encodes CASSEQDYNEQFF.

The chain employs TRBV10-2 and TRBJ1-1; TRBD1 aligns across 9 bases. Losses at the gene ends were 2 bases for V and 1 base for J; bases not matched to a gene: 5. Germline V lookup: CDR1 WSHSY, CDR2 SAAADI. The CDR3 consists of 16 residues. CDR3 protein: CASSELRTGANTEAFF. CDR3 in DNA: TGCGCCAGCAGTGAGCTTAGGACAGGGGCGAACACTGAAGCTTTCTTT.

The V call is TRBV7-3, the J call TRBJ2-3, with D possibly TRBD2 on 5 matching bases. The CDR3 covers 11 residues. Germline CDR1 SGHTA, CDR2 FQGTGA. Deletions cut 4 bases from V and 8 bases from J, with 7 bases between. The CDR3 sequence is CASSSGGTQYF. In nucleotides, the CDR3 is TGTGCCAGCAGCTCAGGAGGTACGCAGTATTTT. Full variable domain (outside the CDR3, taken from reference TRBV7-3 and TRBJ2-3): GAGVSQTPSNKVTEKGKYVELRCDPISGHTALYWYRQSLGQGPEFLIYFQGTGAADDSGLPNDRFFAVRPEGSVSTLKIQRTERGDSAVYLCASSSGGTQYFGPGTRLTVL.

The V call is TRBV6-5, the J call TRBJ1-1; 8 bases are a match to TRBD1. CDR3 length: 14 amino acids. Germline loops: CDR1 MNHEY, CDR2 SVGAGI. With V trimmed by 0 bases and J by 6 bases, 3 bases remained unmatched. Here the CDR3 DNA reads TGTGCCAGCAGTTACTCGGGACAGGCGTCTGAAGCTTTCTTT. As protein: CASSYSGQASEAFF.

This clone has just a few counts. Written as DNA, the CDR3 is TGTGCCAGCAGTTTAAGGGCGGGGGGCACTGAAGCTTTCTTT. This sequence encodes CASSLRAGGTEAFF. The chain joins TRBV6-5 to TRBJ1-1; D might be TRBD1 (5 bases). V shed 4 bases and J shed 4 bases, with 13 bases lying between them. CDR1 and CDR2 (germline): MNHEY, SVGAGI. The CDR3 has 14 residues.

This chain connects TRBV28 to TRBJ1-6; D may be TRBD1 (6 bases). Per germline, CDR1 MDHEN and CDR2 SYDVKM. The CDR3 totals 16 residues. V lost 6 bases and J lost 6, with 18 bases in between. CDR3 nucleotides: TGTGCCAGCAGACACAGGGTTGGTTTTGTTAATTCACCCCTCCACTTT. This gives the protein CASRHRVGFVNSPLHF.

This clone was observed a few times. The V call is TRBV5-1, the J call TRBJ1-1; D remains unclear. Germline lookup yields CDR1 SGHRS and CDR2 YFSETQ. This CDR3 region has 14 residues. Trimming took off 5 bases at V and 4 bases at J, with 15 bases between the two ends. In nucleotides, the CDR3 is TGCGCCAGCAGTTCCCAGTCAGGAGGCACTGAAGCTTTCTTT. Translation gives CASSSQSGGTEAFF.

J is TRBJ1-5 and V is TRBV25-1, with 8 bases aligning to TRBD1. CDR3 length: 15 amino acids. V was pared by 2 bases and J by 2 bases, with 2 bases of the junction left unmatched. From germline, CDR1 is MGHDK and CDR2 SYGVNS. CDR3 sequence (DNA): TGTGCCAGCAGTGAAGGACAGGGCGGCAATCAGCCCCAGCATTTT. This translates into CASSEGQGGNQPQHF.

The chain recombines TRBV7-9 with TRBJ1-1; maybe TRBD1 (5 bases). This CDR3 is 13 amino acids long. Germline lookup yields CDR1 SEHNR and CDR2 FQNEAQ (reference sequence). V lost 1 base to trimming and J lost 6 bases, with 9 bases between them. The CDR3 loop is CASSLEGDSEAFF. CDR3 in DNA: TGTGCCAGCAGCTTAGAAGGGGACTCTGAAGCTTTCTTT.

The gene calls are TRBV2 and TRBJ2-5; 15 positions match TRBD2. The length of the CDR3 is 15 residues. V dropped 7 bases and J dropped 3; count of bases not matched to a gene: 3. Germline CDR1 SNHLY, CDR2 FYNNEI. In nucleotides, the CDR3 is TGTGCCAGCACCGGACTAGCGGGGGGGAAAGAGACCCAGTACTTC. Translating it yields CASTGLAGGKETQYF. The full variable domain, with the rest looked up from reference TRBV2 and TRBJ2-5, is EPEVTQTPSHQVTQMGQEVILRCVPISNHLYFYWYRQILGQKVEFLVSFYNNEISEKSEIFDDQFSVERPDGSNFTLKIRSTKLEDSAMYFCASTGLAGGKETQYFGPGTRLLVL.

This clone has just one count. The V call is TRBV11-2, the J call TRBJ2-1; perhaps TRBD2 as D (6 bases). V lost 5 bases, J lost 0 bases, and 14 bases lay in between. The germline V gene encodes CDR1 SGHAT and CDR2 FQNNGV. The CDR3 consists of 16 residues. The DNA for the CDR3 is TGTGCCAGCAGCCGGACGGGAGATAGCTCCTACAATGAGCAGTTCTTC. It specifies CASSRTGDSSYNEQFF.